Listed below are T cell receptor beta chains from one sample, sequenced in a study of T-cell reconstitution after alpha-beta-depleted transplantation in children. Using its own MiXCR run on the PCR reads, TCRdb lists one record per CDR3 protein. The table lists about 350,000 distinct CDR3 sequences, about an eighth of them singletons. The source was PBMCs, collected from the stem cell graft. The receptors were gathered from a human donor who donated a stem cell graft to a child with Fanconi anemia. Both conserved end residues are part of each CDR3. Each record gives: D gene, J gene, clone size, V gene, CDR3 protein, CDR3 DNA. A D gene is named only where the DNA matches it firmly. Size values are once, few and many counts, or a class for expanded clones, and some rows have none.

d_call: TRBD2
j_call: TRBJ2-5
clone_size: .
v_call: TRBV30
cdr3_aa: CAWMASGGQETQYF
cdr3_nt: TGTGCCTGGATGGCTAGCGGGGGACAAGAGACCCAGTACTTC

d_call: TRBD2
j_call: TRBJ2-3
clone_size: many
v_call: TRBV4-2
cdr3_aa: CASSQDQKAGASPSTDTQYF
cdr3_nt: TGTGCCAGCAGCCAAGATCAGAAAGCGGGGGCCAGCCCTAGCACAGATACGCAGTATTTT

d_call: .
j_call: TRBJ1-2
clone_size: many
v_call: TRBV2
cdr3_aa: CATKEGNYGYTF
cdr3_nt: TGTGCTACAAAGGAGGGCAACTATGGCTACACCTTC

d_call: .
j_call: TRBJ1-1
clone_size: many
v_call: TRBV11-2
cdr3_aa: CASSLGGGAQGGAFF
cdr3_nt: TGTGCCAGCAGCTTAGGGGGGGGCGCCCAAGGGGGAGCTTTCTTT

d_call: .
j_call: TRBJ1-3
clone_size: few
v_call: TRBV30
cdr3_aa: CAWTRGRTIYF
cdr3_nt: TGTGCCTGGACACGTGGGAGGACCATATATTTT

d_call: .
j_call: TRBJ2-1
clone_size: .
v_call: TRBV29-1
cdr3_aa: CSVVGQSNEQFF
cdr3_nt: TGCAGCGTCGTGGGTCAGAGCAATGAGCAGTTCTTC

d_call: .
j_call: TRBJ1-1
clone_size: many
v_call: TRBV9
cdr3_aa: CASSVEIRNTEAFF
cdr3_nt: TGTGCCAGCAGCGTAGAGATCCGGAACACTGAAGCTTTCTTT

d_call: .
j_call: TRBJ2-3
clone_size: many
v_call: TRBV6-1
cdr3_aa: CASTRYLRGAGKDTQYF
cdr3_nt: TGTGCCAGCACCCGGTACCTTCGAGGGGCAGGCAAGGATACGCAGTATTTT

d_call: TRBD1
j_call: TRBJ1-2
clone_size: few
v_call: TRBV19
cdr3_aa: CASSISATGNYGYTF
cdr3_nt: TGTGCCAGTAGTATTTCAGCGACAGGGAACTATGGCTACACCTTC

d_call: .
j_call: TRBJ2-2
clone_size: many
v_call: TRBV12-3/TRBV12-4
cdr3_aa: CASRGGAGRTGELFF
cdr3_nt: TGTGCCAGCAGGGGGGGGGCCGGCAGAACCGGGGAGCTGTTTTTT

d_call: .
j_call: TRBJ2-1
clone_size: few
v_call: TRBV7-2
cdr3_aa: CASSPAGHEQFF
cdr3_nt: TGTGCCAGCAGCCCCGCGGGGCATGAGCAGTTCTTC

d_call: .
j_call: TRBJ1-2
clone_size: .
v_call: TRBV7-2
cdr3_aa: CASSLSPGGYGYTF
cdr3_nt: TGTGCCAGCAGCTTATCCCCCGGCGGCTATGGCTACACCTTC

d_call: .
j_call: TRBJ1-2
clone_size: .
v_call: TRBV2
cdr3_aa: CASSPPTGRIHGYTF
cdr3_nt: TGTGCCAGCAGTCCGCCTACAGGGAGGATCCATGGCTACACCTTC